This T cell receptor (beta chain) was sequenced for a study of shared clonotypes between healthy human individuals. Trimming removed 3 bases at V and 11 bases at J, with 22 bases between. This CDR3 has 14 amino acids. Germline V CDR1 and CDR2: SQVTM, ANQGSEA. When replicate PCRs were run on sorted subsets, they used approximately 210 ng DNA, approximately 33,000 T cell genomes. Sequencing used immunoSEQ multiplex PCR; TCRdb keeps in-frame clones, though not all of them. The sample consists of 900,000 to 1,200,000 clones, 75% to 85% of them appearing once. Healthy adults negative for HIV, lacking recent acute infections or vaccinations, served as donors. CD4+ cells yielded CD45RA+ naive and CD45RA-negative memory subsets.

Sequenced input: memory CD4+ T cells from PBMCs. Described subset: CD45RA-negative fraction. The TCR was taken from a man younger than 35 in good health. Some clones in this sample may be carry-over from other donors' samples. The rearrangement links TRBV29-1 to TRBJ1-1; possible D gene TRBD1, 6 bases. The CDR3 reads CSVERRQGPSQAFF. The CDR3 nucleotides read TGCAGCGTTGAGAGGCGCCAGGGGCCTTCCCAGGCTTTCTTT.